This is a list of T cell receptor beta chains from one sample in a study of PD-1 blockade in classical Hodgkin lymphoma. Libraries were prepared by immunoSEQ multiplex PCR; TCRdb keeps only in-frame clonotypes and omits some of them. In the table there are roughly 70,000 clones, about 93% of which are singletons. Specimen: peripheral blood mononuclear cells (PBMCs). The receptors were gathered from a human donor with classical Hodgkin lymphoma. Both conserved end residues are trimmed from each CDR3.

>TRBV27|TRBJ2-7
ASSPLGQGYEQY
>TRBV6-1|TRBJ1-2
ASSVAGTNYGYT
>TRBV25-1|TRBJ1-6
ASSRTGGSYNSPLH
>TRBV27|TRBJ2-5
ASSRGRSQY
>TRBV5-6|TRBJ2-5
ASSRQGTETQY
>TRBV19|TRBJ1-6
ASRWTGYNSPLH
>TRBV19|TRBJ2-6
ASSIGAGLNVLT
>TRBV7-8|TRBJ1-1
ASSFGTGGMNTEAF
>TRBV2|TRBJ1-1
ASSDPGTAASEAF
>TRBV2|TRBJ1-1
ASSLPGRRSNTEAF
>TRBV18|TRBJ2-3
ASSPSAGGEDTQY